Below are 12 T cell receptor beta chains sequenced from a single sample in a study of shared clonotypes between healthy human individuals (dated by TCRdb to 2019 to 2021). Libraries were prepared through the immunoSEQ multiplex PCR assay. The clones in this table, taken by TCRdb from immuneACCESS, are in-frame only. Not every clone is retained; where verified, under half of the shortfall comes from an unresolved V gene, and the cause of the rest is unknown. Counted in this sample were some 2.1 million clones; 90% to 95% of them appeared once. The ten largest account for under 0.15% of the sample. Sample: naive CD4+ T cells sorted from blood. The meaning of the sample's cell subset or site label: CD45RA+ positively selected. The origin of the receptors is a young man in good health.

The gene calls are TRBV4-3 and TRBJ1-4, with a possible D match to TRBD1 (5 bases). The CDR3 has 15 residues. V was cut by 1 base and J by 6 bases, with 12 bases left in between. Germline-derived CDR1 and CDR2 are LGHNA and YSLEER. The CDR3 here is CASSQGSRVDEKLFF. CDR3 nucleotide sequence: TGCGCCAGCAGCCAAGGGTCCAGGGTCGATGAAAAACTGTTTTTT.

The rearrangement joins TRBV6-1 to TRBJ1-6; 8 bases map to TRBD1. Germline V gene data show CDR1 as MNHNS and CDR2 as SASEGT. V lost 1 base to trimming and J lost 9 bases; unmatched junction nucleotides: 2. The CDR3 covers 14 residues. CDR3 loop: CASSEGTGPSPLHF. CDR3 sequence (DNA): TGTGCCAGCAGTGAAGGGACAGGGCCTTCACCCCTCCACTTT.

The V gene is TRBV4-1, the J gene TRBJ1-4; 7 bases map to TRBD1. V lost 3 bases and J lost 8; bases outside the gene matches: 12. The CDR3 covers 16 residues. Germline assignment: CDR1 MGHRA and CDR2 YSYEKL. The CDR3 here is CASSQGSTGAKEKLFF. The CDR3 nucleotides are TGCGCCAGCAGCCAGGGATCAACAGGGGCGAAAGAAAAACTGTTTTTT.

The chain employs TRBV7-2 and TRBJ2-3; 10 bases are shared with TRBD1. The germline gives CDR1 SGHTA, CDR2 FQGNSA. Losses at the gene ends were 6 bases for V and 6 bases for J; bases not matched to a gene: 6. The CDR3 is 14 amino acids. The CDR3 DNA reads TGTGCCAGCAGGAGGGACAGGGGATGGGATACGCAGTATTTT. It translates to CASRRDRGWDTQYF.

V is TRBV5-1 and J is TRBJ2-1; 10 bases align to TRBD2. Germline V lookup: CDR1 SGHRS, CDR2 YFSETQ. CDR3 length: 16 residues. V lost 5 bases, J lost 8 bases, and 13 bases stayed unmatched. The DNA of the CDR3 is TGCGCCAGCAGTCTGCTAGCGGGGGCCGGCGGGGATGAGCAGTTCTTC. Its protein product is CASSLLAGAGGDEQFF.

This chain uses TRBV10-1 with TRBJ2-1; 15 bases are shared with TRBD2. Trimming took 6 bases from V and 1 from J; bases not matched to a gene: 7. Germline assignment: CDR1 WNHNN and CDR2 SYGVQD (reference sequence). The CDR3 runs 18 residues. The CDR3 here is CASSPGLAGGSSYNEQFF. The CDR3 DNA follows: TGCGCCAGCAGCCCAGGACTAGCGGGGGGGTCGTCCTACAATGAGCAGTTCTTC.

V gene TRBV25-1 combines with J gene TRBJ1-6, with unresolved D. The CDR3 runs 15 residues. V dropped 8 bases and J dropped 7 bases, with 18 bases sitting between them. Germline CDR1 and CDR2: MGHDK and SYGVNS. CDR3 residues: CASQKNRASNSPLHF. Here the CDR3 DNA reads TGTGCCAGCCAAAAGAACCGGGCCTCAAATTCACCCCTCCACTTT.

This chain links TRBV25-1 with TRBJ1-6; D not certain. Trimming stripped 2 bases from V and 3 bases from J, with 2 bases between. CDR3 length: 13 residues. Germline V lookup: CDR1 MGHDK, CDR2 SYGVNS. CDR3 DNA sequence: TGTGCCAGCAGTGAAAACTATAATTCACCCCTCCACTTT. This codes for CASSENYNSPLHF.

The V gene is TRBV5-1, the J gene TRBJ2-1, with D perhaps matching TRBD1 or TRBD2 (5 bases each). This CDR3 is built from 12 residues. CDR1 and CDR2 from the germline V gene are SGHRS and YFSETQ. V was cut by 7 bases and J by 6 bases, with 11 bases left in between. DNA for the CDR3: TGCGCCAGCCGAGGGACGGTCAATGAGCAGTTCTTC. Translated: CASRGTVNEQFF.

This sequence joins TRBV5-1 and TRBJ1-1; TRBD1 matches at 9 bases. CDR1 is SGHRS, CDR2 YFSETQ, per germline. The CDR3 is made up of 17 amino acids. Trimming took 4 bases from V and 0 from J; bases not matched to a gene: 10. This chain's CDR3 is CASSLGQGTTMNTEAFF. CDR3 in DNA: TGCGCCAGCAGCCTAGGACAGGGGACCACCATGAACACTGAAGCTTTCTTT.

As concerns this clone: This specimen includes other DNA sequences encoding the same CDR3. The chain combines TRBV28 with TRBJ1-5; D remains ambiguous. Germline CDR1 MDHEN, CDR2 SYDVKM. The germline V and J ends were trimmed by 2 bases and 4 bases, with 3 bases remaining between them. This CDR3 spans 12 amino acids. The CDR3 DNA follows: TGTGCCAGCAGTTTACAGAATCAGCCCCAGCATTTT. This codes for CASSLQNQPQHF.

The chain carries TRBV6-1 and TRBJ1-3; D not certain. CDR3 length: 15 residues. The germline gives CDR1 MNHNS, CDR2 SASEGT. Trimming removed 6 bases at V and 0 bases at J, with 12 bases between. The CDR3 loop reads CASRYTPDSGNTIYF. The DNA of the CDR3 is TGTGCCAGCAGATACACTCCGGACTCTGGAAACACCATATATTTT.